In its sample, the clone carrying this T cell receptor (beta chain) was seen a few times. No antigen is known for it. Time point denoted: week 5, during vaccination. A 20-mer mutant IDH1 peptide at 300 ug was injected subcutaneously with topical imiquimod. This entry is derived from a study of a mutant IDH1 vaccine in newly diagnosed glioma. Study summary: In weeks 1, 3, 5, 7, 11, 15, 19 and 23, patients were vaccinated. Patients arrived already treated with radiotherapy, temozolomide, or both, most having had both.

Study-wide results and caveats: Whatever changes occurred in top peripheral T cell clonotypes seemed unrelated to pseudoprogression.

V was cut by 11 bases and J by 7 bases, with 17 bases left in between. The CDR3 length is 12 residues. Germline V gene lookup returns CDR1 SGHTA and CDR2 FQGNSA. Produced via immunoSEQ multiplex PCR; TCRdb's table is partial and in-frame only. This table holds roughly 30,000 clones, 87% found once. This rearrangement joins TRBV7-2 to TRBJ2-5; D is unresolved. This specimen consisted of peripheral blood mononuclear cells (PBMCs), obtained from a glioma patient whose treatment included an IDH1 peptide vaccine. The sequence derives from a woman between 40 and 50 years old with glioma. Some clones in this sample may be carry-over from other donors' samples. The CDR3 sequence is CASSETKGTQYF. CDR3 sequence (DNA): TGTGCCTCCTCTGAAACGAAGGGGACCCAGTACTTC.